This TCR beta chain was profiled in a study of T cell changes during pregnancy in multiple sclerosis. CDR1 is MGHDK and CDR2 is SYGVNS in the germline V gene. The CDR3 contains 17 residues. V was clipped by 3 bases and J by 0 bases, with 12 bases between them. Sequencing used immunoSEQ multiplex PCR; TCRdb keeps in-frame clones, though not all of them. The top ten clones hold 3% to 4% of a sample with 60,000 to 80,000 clones, more than 85% of them seen once. The chain links TRBV25-1 to TRBJ1-6; D call uncertain. The source material was peripheral blood, sampled before pregnancy. The sequence was collected from a female donor with multiple sclerosis, enrolled in a pregnancy study. The CDR3 sequence is CASSDFGESSYNSPLHF. The CDR3 DNA follows: TGTGCCAGCAGTGATTTTGGAGAGTCCTCCTATAATTCACCCCTCCACTTT.